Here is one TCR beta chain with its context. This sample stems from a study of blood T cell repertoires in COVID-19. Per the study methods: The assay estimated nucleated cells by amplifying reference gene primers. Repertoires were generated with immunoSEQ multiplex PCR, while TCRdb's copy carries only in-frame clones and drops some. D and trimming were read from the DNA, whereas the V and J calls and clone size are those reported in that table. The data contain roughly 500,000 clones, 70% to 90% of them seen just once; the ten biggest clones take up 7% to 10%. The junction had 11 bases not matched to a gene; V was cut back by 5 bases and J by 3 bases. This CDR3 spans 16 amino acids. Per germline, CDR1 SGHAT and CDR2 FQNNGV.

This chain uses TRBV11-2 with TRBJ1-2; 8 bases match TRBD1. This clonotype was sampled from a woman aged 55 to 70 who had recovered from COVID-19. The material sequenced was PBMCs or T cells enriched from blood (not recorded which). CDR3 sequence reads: CASSARGRGRDYGYTF. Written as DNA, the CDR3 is TGTGCCAGCAGCGCTCGTGGCAGGGGGCGAGACTATGGCTACACCTTC.